The present T cell receptor (beta chain) was sequenced within a study of radiation and T cells in renal cell carcinoma (dated by TCRdb to 2018 to 2021). For context, the study as a whole: In total, 50 to 60 samples, comprising 26 tumors and around 27 peripheral blood samples, were subjected to TCR beta sequencing. The last blood draw occurred 4 weeks after radiation, at the same time as nephrectomy. Across all 55 or so samples, several million unique CDR3 nucleotide sequences, encoding about 2,700,000 unique CDR3 amino acid sequences, were identified.

The time point label, as the study defines it: blood 4 weeks post-SBRT, at nephrectomy. The treatment or condition label for this specimen denotes: 15 Gy SBRT to primary tumor, nephrectomy 4 weeks later. Samples were obtained from a clinical trial, in which 15 Gy stereotactic body radiation therapy was delivered to primary renal cell carcinomas and nephrectomy was performed 4 weeks later. To follow tumor-enriched clonotypes, serial peripheral blood was collected from radiation-treated patients at baseline and at 2 weeks and 4 weeks after SBRT. Renal cell carcinoma with clear cell pathology was present in all patients. Genomic DNA for TCR sequencing was prepared using the QIAamp DNA Blood Mini Kit (Qiagen). The analyses included only samples that passed all quality control checks. Findings and caveats that apply to the study as a whole: Because pretreatment tumor biopsies were not available, the study could not determine whether clonotypes were already present within the tumor at baseline. Because the trial had a single-armed design, the trial could not examine how radiation dose or scheduling affected the TCR repertoire. Blood repertoire dynamics were not followed beyond 4 weeks after treatment. In blood, the top tumor clonotypes increased between baseline and 2 weeks post-radiation and then shrank by 4 weeks, which suggests that tumor-resident clones expanded only transiently.

Following the manufacturer's recommendations, the immunoSEQ kit was used to generate TCR beta libraries from genomic DNA. Library preparation used a first multiplex PCR with proprietary primers, then a second PCR adding unique barcodes, with bead cleanups after each round. A kit-provided positive control reaction and a negative control reaction were included in every sample batch. The final libraries were assessed on an Agilent 4200 TapeStation D1000 ScreenTape, pooled by volume, and quantified by qPCR. An Illumina NextSeq500 fitted with a MidOutput 150-cycle cartridge performed the sequencing, running 156 Read1 cycles and 15 Index1 cycles with the kit's custom primers. The pooled library was loaded at 0.75 to 1 pM, and roughly 20% PhiX control was spiked in. In the original analysis: Vendor-processed data were analyzed in R, and a clonotype was defined as all T cells sharing the same CDR3 nucleotide sequence. For clone abundance analyses, frequencies were normalized to the 10,000 most abundant clones in each sample. Public T cell clones, averaging fewer than five per sample, were removed before analysis. An abundance difference of at least 32-fold between compartments was the criterion for calling clonotypes tumor-enriched or baseline blood-enriched. A beta-binomial differential abundance model was used to identify clonotypes that were expanded or contracted between blood time points. The Baroni-Urbani and Buser coefficient was used to measure tumor-blood repertoire similarity, and groups were compared with two-tailed Wilcoxon tests in R. In its TCRdb copy, this immuneACCESS table keeps in-frame sequences only and misses some clones. Where compared with another copy, unresolved V genes explain less than half of these, and the others have no known cause. The V and J calls and clone size come from that table; D and trimming were worked out from the DNA. Across this sample there are tens of thousands of clones, with around four fifths seen only once. Around 9.4% of the sample is taken by the ten largest.

Details on this clone: Its antigen is still unknown. No base quality values were provided; no much bigger clone lies one nucleotide off.

Including the terminal cysteine and phenylalanine, the CDR3 comprises 13 residues. The kept DNA is CDR3 alone, 39 bases in frame from the first base. Reading the germline V gene (reference sequence) gives CDR1 PRHDT and CDR2 FYEKMQ. The V end loses 1 base and the J end loses 13 bases, and a stretch of 11 bases separates them. This sequence originates from a man in his forties or fifties with renal cell carcinoma. The specimen was blood, collected from a patient whose treatment included radiotherapy and nephrectomy. The chain is encoded by TRBV13 joined to TRBJ1-6, with the D gene uncertain. The DNA reads TGTGCCAGCAGCTTAGAGAAGAGTACGCCCCTCCACTTT. The resulting protein is CASSLEKSTPLHF.